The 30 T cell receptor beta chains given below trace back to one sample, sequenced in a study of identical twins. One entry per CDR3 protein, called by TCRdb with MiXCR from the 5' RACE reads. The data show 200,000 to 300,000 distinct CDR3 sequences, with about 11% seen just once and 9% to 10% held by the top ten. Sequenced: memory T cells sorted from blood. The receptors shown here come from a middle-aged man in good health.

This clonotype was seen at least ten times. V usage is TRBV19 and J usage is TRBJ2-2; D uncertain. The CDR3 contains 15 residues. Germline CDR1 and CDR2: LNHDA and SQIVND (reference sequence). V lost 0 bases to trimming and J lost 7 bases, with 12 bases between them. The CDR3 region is CASSIDPVWLGELFF. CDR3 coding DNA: TGTGCCAGTAGTATAGATCCGGTATGGCTCGGGGAGCTGTTTTTT.

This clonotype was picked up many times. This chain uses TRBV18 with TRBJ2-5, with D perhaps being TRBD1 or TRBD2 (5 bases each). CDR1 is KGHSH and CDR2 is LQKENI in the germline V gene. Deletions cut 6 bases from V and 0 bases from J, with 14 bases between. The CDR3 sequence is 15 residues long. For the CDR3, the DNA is TGTGCCAGCTCCCAAAGGGGACGGAACCAAGAGACCCAGTACTTC. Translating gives CASSQRGRNQETQYF.

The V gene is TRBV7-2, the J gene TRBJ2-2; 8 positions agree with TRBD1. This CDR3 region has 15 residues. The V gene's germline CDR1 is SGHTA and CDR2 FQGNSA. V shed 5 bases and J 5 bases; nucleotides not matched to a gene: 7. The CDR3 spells CASSRIGTGTGELFF. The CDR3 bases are TGTGCCAGCAGCCGTATCGGGACAGGAACCGGGGAGCTGTTTTTT.

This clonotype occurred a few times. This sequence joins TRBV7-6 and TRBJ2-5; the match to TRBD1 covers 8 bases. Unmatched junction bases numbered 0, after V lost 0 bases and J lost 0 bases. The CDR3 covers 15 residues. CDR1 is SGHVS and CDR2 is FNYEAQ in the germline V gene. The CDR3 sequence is CASSLADRDQETQYF. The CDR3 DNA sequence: TGTGCCAGCAGCTTAGCGGACAGGGACCAAGAGACCCAGTACTTC.

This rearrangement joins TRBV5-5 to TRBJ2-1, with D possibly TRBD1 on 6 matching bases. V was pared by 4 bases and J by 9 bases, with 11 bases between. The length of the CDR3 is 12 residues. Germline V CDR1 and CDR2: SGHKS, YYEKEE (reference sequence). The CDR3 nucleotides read TGTGCCAGCAGCGTACAGGGTCTTGAGCAGTTCTTC. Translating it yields CASSVQGLEQFF.

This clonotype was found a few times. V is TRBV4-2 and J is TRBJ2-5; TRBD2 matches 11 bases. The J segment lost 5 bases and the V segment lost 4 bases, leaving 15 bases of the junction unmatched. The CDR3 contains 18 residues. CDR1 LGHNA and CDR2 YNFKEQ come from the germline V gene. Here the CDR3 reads CASSPRFLAGGNTETQYF. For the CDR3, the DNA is TGTGCCAGCAGCCCCAGATTCTTAGCGGGGGGGAATACGGAGACCCAGTACTTC.

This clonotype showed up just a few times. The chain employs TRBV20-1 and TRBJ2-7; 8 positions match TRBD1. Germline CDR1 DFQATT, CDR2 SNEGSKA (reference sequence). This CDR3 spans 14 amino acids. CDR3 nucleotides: TGCAGCAGTGCTAGGTGGCAGGGGGCGGGGGAGCAGTACTTC. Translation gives CSSARWQGAGEQYF.

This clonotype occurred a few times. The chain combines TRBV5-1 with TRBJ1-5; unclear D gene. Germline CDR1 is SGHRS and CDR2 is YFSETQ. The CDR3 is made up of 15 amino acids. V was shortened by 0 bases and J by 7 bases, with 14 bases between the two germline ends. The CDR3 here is CASSLGAGRFQPQHF. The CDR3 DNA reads TGCGCCAGCAGCTTGGGGGCAGGTAGGTTCCAGCCCCAGCATTTT.

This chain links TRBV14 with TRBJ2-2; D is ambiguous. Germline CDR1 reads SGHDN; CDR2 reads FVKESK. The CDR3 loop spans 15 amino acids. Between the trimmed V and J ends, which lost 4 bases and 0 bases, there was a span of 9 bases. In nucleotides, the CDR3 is TGTGCCAGCAGCCGCCAGTTGTCGAACACCGGGGAGCTGTTTTTT. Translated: CASSRQLSNTGELFF.

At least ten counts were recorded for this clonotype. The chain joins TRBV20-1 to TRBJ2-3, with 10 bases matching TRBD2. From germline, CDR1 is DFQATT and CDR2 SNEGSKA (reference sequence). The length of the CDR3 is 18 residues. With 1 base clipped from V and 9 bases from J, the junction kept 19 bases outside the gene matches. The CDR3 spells CSARAFSAGGLTTGTQYF. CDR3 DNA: TGCAGTGCTAGAGCCTTTTCAGCGGGGGGGCTCACCACAGGAACGCAGTATTTT.

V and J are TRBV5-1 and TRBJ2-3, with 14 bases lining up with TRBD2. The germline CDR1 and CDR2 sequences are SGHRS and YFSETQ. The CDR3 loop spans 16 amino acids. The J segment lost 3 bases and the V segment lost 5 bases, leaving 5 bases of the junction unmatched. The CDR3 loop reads CASSYGTSGSTDTQYF. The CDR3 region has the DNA TGCGCCAGCAGTTACGGGACTAGCGGGAGTACAGATACGCAGTATTTT.

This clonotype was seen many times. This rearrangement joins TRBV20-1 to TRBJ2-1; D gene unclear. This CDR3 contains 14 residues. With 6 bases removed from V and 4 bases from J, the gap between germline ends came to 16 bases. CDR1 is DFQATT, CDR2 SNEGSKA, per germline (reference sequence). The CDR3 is CSAKVVQLYNEQFF. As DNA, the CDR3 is TGCAGTGCGAAGGTGGTGCAACTGTACAATGAGCAGTTCTTC.

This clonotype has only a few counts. DNA of the CDR3: TGCAGTGCTAGAGTAGGGGGCGGGAGAGAGACCCAGTACTTC. Translated: CSARVGGGRETQYF. The V gene is TRBV20-1, the J gene TRBJ2-5, with D perhaps assigned TRBD1 or TRBD2 (7 bases each). Germline values: CDR1 DFQATT, CDR2 SNEGSKA (reference sequence). The CDR3 runs to 14 residues. Trimming removed 1 base at V and 4 bases at J, with 13 bases between.

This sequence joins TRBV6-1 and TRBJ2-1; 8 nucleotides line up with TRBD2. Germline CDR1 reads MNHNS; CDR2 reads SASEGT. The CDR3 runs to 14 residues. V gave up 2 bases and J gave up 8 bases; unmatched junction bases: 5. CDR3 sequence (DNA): TGTGCCAGCAGTGAAACGGGGGGGTACGATGAGCAGTTCTTC. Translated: CASSETGGYDEQFF.

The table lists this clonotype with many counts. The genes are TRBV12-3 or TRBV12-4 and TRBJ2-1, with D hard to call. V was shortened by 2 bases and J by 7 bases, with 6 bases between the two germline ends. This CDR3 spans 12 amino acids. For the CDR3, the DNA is TGTGCCAGCAGTTTAAGGCCTAATGAGCAGTTCTTC. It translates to CASSLRPNEQFF.

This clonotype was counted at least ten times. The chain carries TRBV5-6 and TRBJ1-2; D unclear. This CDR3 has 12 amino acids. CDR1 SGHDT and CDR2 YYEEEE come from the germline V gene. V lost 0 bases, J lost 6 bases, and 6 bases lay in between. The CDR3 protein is CASSLVGNGYTF. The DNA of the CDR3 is TGTGCCAGCAGCTTGGTGGGGAATGGCTACACCTTC.

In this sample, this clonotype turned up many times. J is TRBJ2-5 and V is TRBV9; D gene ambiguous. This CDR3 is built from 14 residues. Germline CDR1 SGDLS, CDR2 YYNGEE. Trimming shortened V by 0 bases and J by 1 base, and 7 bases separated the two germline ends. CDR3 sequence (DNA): TGTGCCAGCAGCGTAGATGCAGGCCAAGAGACCCAGTACTTC. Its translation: CASSVDAGQETQYF.

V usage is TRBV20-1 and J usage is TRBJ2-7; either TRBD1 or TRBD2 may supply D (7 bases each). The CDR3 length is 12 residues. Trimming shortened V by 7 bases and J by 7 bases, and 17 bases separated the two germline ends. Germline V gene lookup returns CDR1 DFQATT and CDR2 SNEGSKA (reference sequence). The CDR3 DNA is TGCAGTGTCCCGGCCAGGGGGGGGGAGCAGTACTTC. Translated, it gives CSVPARGGEQYF.

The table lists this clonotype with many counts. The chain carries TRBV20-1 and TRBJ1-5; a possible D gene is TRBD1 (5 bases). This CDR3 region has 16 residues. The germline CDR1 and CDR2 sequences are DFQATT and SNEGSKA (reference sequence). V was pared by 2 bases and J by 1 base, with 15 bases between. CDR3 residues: CSARKKAGHSNQPQHF. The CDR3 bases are TGCAGTGCTAGAAAAAAGGCAGGGCACAGCAATCAGCCCCAGCATTTT.

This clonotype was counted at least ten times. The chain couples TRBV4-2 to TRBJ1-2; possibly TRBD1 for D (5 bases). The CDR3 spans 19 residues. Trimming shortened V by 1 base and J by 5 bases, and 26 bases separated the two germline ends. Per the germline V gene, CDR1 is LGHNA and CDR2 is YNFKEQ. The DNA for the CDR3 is TGTGCCAGCAGCCAAGTGCTAATTCCAGACCCGGGGAGGGGATATGGCTACACCTTC. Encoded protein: CASSQVLIPDPGRGYGYTF.

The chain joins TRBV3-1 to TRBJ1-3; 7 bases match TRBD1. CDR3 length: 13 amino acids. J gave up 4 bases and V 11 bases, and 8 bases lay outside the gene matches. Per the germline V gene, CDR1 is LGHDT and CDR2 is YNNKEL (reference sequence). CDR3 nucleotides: TGTGCCTCGGTCAGGGGGATAGGAAACACCATATATTTT. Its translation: CASVRGIGNTIYF.

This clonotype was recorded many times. The CDR3 DNA reads as TGCGCCAGCAGCGGCGGGACAGGGTATCAGGGCGAGCAGTACTTC. Translated, it gives CASSGGTGYQGEQYF. V and J are TRBV5-1 and TRBJ2-7; 9 bases fit TRBD1. Trimming at V came to 4 bases and at J to 6 bases, leaving 11 bases not matched to a gene. Germline V gene lookup returns CDR1 SGHRS and CDR2 YFSETQ. The CDR3 is 15 amino acids.

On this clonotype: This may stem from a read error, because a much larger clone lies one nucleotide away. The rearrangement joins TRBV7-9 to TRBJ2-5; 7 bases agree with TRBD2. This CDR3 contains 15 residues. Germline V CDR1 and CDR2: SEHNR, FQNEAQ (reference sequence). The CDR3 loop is CARSGGRVTQETQYF. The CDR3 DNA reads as TGTGCCCGCAGCGGAGGGAGGGTAACACAAGAGACCCAGTACTTC.

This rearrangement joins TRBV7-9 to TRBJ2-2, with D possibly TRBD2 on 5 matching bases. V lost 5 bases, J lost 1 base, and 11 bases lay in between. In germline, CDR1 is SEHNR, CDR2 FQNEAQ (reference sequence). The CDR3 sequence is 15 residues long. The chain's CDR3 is CASSHTGKNTGELFF. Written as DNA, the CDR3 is TGTGCCAGCAGCCACACCGGGAAGAACACCGGGGAGCTGTTTTTT. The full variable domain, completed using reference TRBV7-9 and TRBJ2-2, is DTGVSQNPRHKITKRGQNVTFRCDPISEHNRLYWYRQTLGQGPEFLTYFQNEAQLEKSRLLSDRFSAERPKGSFSTLEIQRTEQGDSAMYLCASSHTGKNTGELFFGEGSRLTVL.

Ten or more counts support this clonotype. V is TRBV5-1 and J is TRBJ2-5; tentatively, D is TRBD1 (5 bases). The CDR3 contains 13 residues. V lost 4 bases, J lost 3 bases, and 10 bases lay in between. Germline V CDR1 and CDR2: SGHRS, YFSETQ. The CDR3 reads CASSPLTEETQYF. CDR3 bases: TGCGCCAGCAGCCCACTGACAGAAGAGACCCAGTACTTC.

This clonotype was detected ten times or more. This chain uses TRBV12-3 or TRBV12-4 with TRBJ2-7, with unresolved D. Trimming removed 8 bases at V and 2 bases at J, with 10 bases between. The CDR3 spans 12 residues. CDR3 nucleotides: TGTGCCAGCTCGCAAGTGGCCTACGAGCAGTACTTC. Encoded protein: CASSQVAYEQYF.

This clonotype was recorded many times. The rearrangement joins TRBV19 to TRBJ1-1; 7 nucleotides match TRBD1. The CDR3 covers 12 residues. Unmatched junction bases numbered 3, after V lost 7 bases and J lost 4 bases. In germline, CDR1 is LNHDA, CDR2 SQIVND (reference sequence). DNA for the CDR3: TGTGCCAGTAACCCAGGGGGCACTGAAGCTTTCTTT. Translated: CASNPGGTEAFF.

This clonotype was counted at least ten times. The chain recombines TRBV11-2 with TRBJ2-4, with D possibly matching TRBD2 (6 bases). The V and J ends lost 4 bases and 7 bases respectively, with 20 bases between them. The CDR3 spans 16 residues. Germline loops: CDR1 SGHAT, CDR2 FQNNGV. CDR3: CASSSTVGPRGNIQYF. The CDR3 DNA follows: TGTGCCAGCAGCTCAACGGTTGGGCCCCGGGGGAACATTCAGTACTTC.

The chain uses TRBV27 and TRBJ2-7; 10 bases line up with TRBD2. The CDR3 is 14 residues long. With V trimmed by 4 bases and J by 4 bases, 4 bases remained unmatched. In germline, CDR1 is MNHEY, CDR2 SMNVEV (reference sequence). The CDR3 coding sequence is TGTGCCAGCAGTTCATCGACTAGCGGGTACGAGCAGTACTTC. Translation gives CASSSSTSGYEQYF.

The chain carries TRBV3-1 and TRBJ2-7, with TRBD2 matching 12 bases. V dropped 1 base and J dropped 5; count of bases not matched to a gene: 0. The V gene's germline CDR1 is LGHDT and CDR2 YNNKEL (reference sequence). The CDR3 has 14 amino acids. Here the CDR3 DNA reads TGTGCCAGCAGCCAAGGACTAGCGGGAGACGAGCAGTACTTC. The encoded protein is CASSQGLAGDEQYF.